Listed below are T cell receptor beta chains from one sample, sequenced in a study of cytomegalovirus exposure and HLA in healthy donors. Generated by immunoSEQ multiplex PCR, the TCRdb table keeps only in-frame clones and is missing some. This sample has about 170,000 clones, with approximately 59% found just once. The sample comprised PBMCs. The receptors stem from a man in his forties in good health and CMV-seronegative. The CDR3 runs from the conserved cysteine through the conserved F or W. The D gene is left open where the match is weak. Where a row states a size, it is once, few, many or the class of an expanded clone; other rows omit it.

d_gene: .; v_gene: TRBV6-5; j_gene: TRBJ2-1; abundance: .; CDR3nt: TGTGCCAGCAGTTACGCTAGCGAGGGCCCCCAGCAGTTCTTC; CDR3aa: CASSYASEGPQQFF
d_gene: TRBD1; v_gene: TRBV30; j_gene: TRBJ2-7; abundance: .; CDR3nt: TGTGCCTGGAGTATGGACAGGATCACCTACGAGCAGTACTTC; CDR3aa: CAWSMDRITYEQYF
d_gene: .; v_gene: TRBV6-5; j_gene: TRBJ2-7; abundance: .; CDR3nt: TGTGCCAGCAGGGGTGACAGGAGAGACTACGAGCAGTACTTC; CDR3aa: CASRGDRRDYEQYF
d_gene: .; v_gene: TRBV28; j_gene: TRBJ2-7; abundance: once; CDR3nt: TGTGCCAGCAGTTCGGGTTCCCGGGTTAGCTCCTACGAGCAGTACTTC; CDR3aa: CASSSGSRVSSYEQYF
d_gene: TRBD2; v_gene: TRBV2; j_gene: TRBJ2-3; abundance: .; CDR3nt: TGTGCCAGCAGTGTTGGGTCGGGAGGGCCGGTCACAGATACGCAGTATTTT; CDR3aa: CASSVGSGGPVTDTQYF
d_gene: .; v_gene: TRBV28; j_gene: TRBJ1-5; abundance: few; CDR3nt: TGTGCCAGCAACCCGATAAGGGGGAAGGGGGGGGATTATAGCAATCAGCCCCAGCATTTT; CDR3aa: CASNPIRGKGGDYSNQPQHF
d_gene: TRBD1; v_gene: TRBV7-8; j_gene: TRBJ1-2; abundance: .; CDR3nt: TGTGCCAGCAGCTTCCCGAGGACAGGAATGGACTATGGCTACACCTTC; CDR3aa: CASSFPRTGMDYGYTF
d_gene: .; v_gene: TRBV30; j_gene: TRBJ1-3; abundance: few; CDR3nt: TGTGCCTGGAGTGTACAGGGAGCGTCCGGGGGAAACACCATATATTTT; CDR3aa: CAWSVQGASGGNTIYF
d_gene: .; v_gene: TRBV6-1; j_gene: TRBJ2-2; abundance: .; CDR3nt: TGTGCCAGCAGTATTCGGGGAAACACCGGGGAGCTGTTTTTT; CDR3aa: CASSIRGNTGELFF
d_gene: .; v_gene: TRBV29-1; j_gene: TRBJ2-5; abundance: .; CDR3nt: TGCAGCGTTGAAATACGGGGACAAGAGACCCAGTACTTC; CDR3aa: CSVEIRGQETQYF
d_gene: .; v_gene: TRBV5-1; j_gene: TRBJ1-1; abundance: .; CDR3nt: TGCGCCAGCAGCTTGACAGGCGGGGACACTGAAGCTTTCTTT; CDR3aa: CASSLTGGDTEAFF
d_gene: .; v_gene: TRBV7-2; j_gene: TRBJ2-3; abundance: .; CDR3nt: TGTGCCAGCAGCAAGGCGGGGGCCACAGATACGCAGTATTTT; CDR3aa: CASSKAGATDTQYF
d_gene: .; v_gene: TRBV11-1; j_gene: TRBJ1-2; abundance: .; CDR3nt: TGTGCCAGCAGCAATCCTCTGATTCAGGGGTCAAACTATGGCTACACCTTC; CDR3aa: CASSNPLIQGSNYGYTF
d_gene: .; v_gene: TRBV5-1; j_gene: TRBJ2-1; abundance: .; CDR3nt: TGCGCCAGCAGCTTGGAGGGCGGGGCGTACAATGAGCAGTTCTTC; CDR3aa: CASSLEGGAYNEQFF
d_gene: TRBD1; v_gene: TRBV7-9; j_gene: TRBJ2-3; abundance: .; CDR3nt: TGTGCCGGAATGGATCAGGGGGCCAGCACAGATACGCAGTATTTT; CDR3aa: CAGMDQGASTDTQYF
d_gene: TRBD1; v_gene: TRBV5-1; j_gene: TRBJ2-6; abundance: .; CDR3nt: TGCGCCAGCAGCTCGAGGACAGGGTACATCGGTGGGGCCAACGTCCTGACTTTC; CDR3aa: CASSSRTGYIGGANVLTF
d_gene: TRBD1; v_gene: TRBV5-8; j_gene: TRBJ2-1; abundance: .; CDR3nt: TGTGCCAGCAGCTCACAGGGGGCGGTGGATGAGCAGTTCTTC; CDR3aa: CASSSQGAVDEQFF
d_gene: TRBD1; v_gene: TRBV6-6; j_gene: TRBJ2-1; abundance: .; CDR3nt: TGTGCCAGCCGGGGACAGGAGTCCTACAATGAGCAGTTCTTC; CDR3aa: CASRGQESYNEQFF
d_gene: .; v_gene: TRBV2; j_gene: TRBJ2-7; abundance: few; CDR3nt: TGTGCCAGCAGTGAAGCTGAATGGGGGCAGGGTCGGTACGAGCAGTACTTC; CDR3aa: CASSEAEWGQGRYEQYF
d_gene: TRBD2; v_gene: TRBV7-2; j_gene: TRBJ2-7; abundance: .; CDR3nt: TGTGCCAGCAGCTTAGTTGGGACTAGCGGGTTTTTTTCCTACGAGCAGTACTTC; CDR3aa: CASSLVGTSGFFSYEQYF
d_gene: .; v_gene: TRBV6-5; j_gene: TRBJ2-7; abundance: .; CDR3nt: TGTGCCAGCAGGCCCAGGGGCAGGGTATTGCACGAGCAGTACTTC; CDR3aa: CASRPRGRVLHEQYF
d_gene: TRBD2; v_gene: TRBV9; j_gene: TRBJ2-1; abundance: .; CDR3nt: TGTGCCAGCAGCGCTGTCAGCGGGGGGGCCTTTAATGAGCAGTTCTTC; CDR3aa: CASSAVSGGAFNEQFF
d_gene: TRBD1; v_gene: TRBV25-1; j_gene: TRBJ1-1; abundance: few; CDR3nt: TGTGCCAGCAGCGGTGACAGGGCGAACACTGAAGCTTTCTTT; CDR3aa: CASSGDRANTEAFF
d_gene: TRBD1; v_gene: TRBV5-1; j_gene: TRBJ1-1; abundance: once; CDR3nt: TGCGCCAGCACCTCGGGACAGGGGATCGGTGAAGCTTTCTTT; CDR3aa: CASTSGQGIGEAFF
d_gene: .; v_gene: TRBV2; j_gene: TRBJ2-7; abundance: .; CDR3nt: TGTGCCAGCAGACATAACAGGGAGGGCTCCTACGAGCAGTACTTC; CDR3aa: CASRHNREGSYEQYF
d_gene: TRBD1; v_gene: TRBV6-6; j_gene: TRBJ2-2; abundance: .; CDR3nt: TGTGCCAGCAGTGGGGACAGGGTGAGCGGGGAGCTGTTTTTT; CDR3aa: CASSGDRVSGELFF
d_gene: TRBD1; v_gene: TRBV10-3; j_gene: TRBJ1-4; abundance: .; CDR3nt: TGTGCCATCAGTGCGACAGGGAACCATGAAAAACTGTTTTTT; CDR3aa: CAISATGNHEKLFF
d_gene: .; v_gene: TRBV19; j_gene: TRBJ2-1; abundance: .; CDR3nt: TGTGCCAGTAGTATTCCCATAGAGGATCGCACCTACAATGAGCAGTTCTTC; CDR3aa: CASSIPIEDRTYNEQFF
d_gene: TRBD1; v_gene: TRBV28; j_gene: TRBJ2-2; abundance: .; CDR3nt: TGTGCCAGCAGCTTGACAGGGGTTACCACCGGGGAGCTGTTTTTT; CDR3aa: CASSLTGVTTGELFF
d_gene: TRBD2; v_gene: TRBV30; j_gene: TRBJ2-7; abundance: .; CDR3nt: TGTGCCTGGAGGGTCGGAACTAGCGGCTTCTACGAGCAGTACTTC; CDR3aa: CAWRVGTSGFYEQYF
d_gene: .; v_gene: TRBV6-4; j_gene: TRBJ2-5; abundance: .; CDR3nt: TGTGCCAGCAGGCAGGGAAGCAGACAGTACTTC; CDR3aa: CASRQGSRQYF
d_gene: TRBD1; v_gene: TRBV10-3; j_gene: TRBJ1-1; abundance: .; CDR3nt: TGTGCCATCAGTGACCAGAAGGGGGCGGGTGAAGCTTTCTTT; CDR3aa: CAISDQKGAGEAFF
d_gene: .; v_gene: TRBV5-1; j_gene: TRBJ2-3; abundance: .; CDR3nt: TGCGCCAGCAGCTCGATAGGGAGTACTAGCCCAGATACGCAGTATTTT; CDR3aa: CASSSIGSTSPDTQYF
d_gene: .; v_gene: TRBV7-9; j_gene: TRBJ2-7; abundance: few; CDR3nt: TGTTCCAGCAGCTTAGCTTCGTCTGAGCAGTACTTC; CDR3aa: CSSSLASSEQYF
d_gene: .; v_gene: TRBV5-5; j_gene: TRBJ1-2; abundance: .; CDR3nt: TGTGCCAGCAGCTTGGGACCGATAGGGGGATCAGACTATGGCTACACCTTC; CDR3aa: CASSLGPIGGSDYGYTF
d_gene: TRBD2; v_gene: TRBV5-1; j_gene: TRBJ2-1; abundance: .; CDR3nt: TGCGCCAGCAGCCGCGGGACTAGCGGGTCATACAATGAGCAGTTCTTC; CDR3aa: CASSRGTSGSYNEQFF
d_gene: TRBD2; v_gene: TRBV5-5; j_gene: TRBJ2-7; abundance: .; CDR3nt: TGTGCCAGCAGCTTGGGAGCGGGAGATCAGTACGAGCAGTACTTC; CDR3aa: CASSLGAGDQYEQYF
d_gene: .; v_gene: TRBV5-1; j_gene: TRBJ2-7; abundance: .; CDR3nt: TGCGCCAGCAGCTCCCGCGGCAGGGACTTTAACGAGCAGTACTTC; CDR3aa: CASSSRGRDFNEQYF
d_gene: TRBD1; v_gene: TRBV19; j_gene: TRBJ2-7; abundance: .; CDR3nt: TGTGCCAGTACCGGTGGGGACAGGGGCAACGAGCAGTACTTC; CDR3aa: CASTGGDRGNEQYF
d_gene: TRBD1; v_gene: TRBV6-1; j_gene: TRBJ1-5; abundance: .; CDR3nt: TGTGCCAGCAGCCCTACAGGGGGCCGACAGCCCCAGCATTTT; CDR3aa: CASSPTGGRQPQHF
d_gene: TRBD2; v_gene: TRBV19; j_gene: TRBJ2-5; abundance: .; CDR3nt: TGTGCCAGTAGGGACGGGGGGGCTAGCGGGAGGGCCCCTAAGACCCAGTACTTC; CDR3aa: CASRDGGASGRAPKTQYF
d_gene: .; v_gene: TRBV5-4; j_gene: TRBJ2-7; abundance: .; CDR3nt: TGTGCCAGCAGCTGGAGGAGCTCCTACGAGCAGTACTTC; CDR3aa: CASSWRSSYEQYF
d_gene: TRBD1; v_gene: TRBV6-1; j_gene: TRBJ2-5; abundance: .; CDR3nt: TGTGCCAGCAGTGGGGGACAGGGGTGGGAGACCCAGTACTTC; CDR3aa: CASSGGQGWETQYF
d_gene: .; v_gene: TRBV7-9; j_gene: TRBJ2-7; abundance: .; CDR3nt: TGTGCCAGCAGCTTATACGGGGGTAACTCCGAGCAGTACTTC; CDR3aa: CASSLYGGNSEQYF
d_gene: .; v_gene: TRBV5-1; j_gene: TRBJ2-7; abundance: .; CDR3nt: TGCGCCAGCAGCGACAGCACCTACGAGCAGTACTTC; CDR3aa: CASSDSTYEQYF
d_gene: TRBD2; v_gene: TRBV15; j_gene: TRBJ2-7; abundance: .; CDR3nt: TGTGCCACCACCAACCTGGGACTAGCGGGAGGACAGTCAATTTACGAGCAGTACTTC; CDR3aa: CATTNLGLAGGQSIYEQYF
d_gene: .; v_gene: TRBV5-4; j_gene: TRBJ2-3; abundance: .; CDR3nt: TGTGCCAGCAGCCGATTACAGGGCGGGAGCACAGATACGCAGTATTTT; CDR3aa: CASSRLQGGSTDTQYF
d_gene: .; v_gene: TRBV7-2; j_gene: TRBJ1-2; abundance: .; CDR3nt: TGTGCCAGCAGCTTAAGGGCGGGGGGCTCAAGCTATGGCTACACCTTC; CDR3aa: CASSLRAGGSSYGYTF
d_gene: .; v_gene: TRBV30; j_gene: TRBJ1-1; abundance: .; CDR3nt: TGTGCCTGGAGGAAAGGGGCAACTGAAGCTTTCTTT; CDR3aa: CAWRKGATEAFF
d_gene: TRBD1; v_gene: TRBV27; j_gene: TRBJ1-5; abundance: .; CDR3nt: TGTGCCAGCAGCATACAGGGGTATAGCAATCAGCCCCAGCATTTT; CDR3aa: CASSIQGYSNQPQHF
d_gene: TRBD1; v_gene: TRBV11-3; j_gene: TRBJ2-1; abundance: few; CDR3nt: TGTGCCAGCAGCTTAAGGACAGGGCTTTACAATGAGCAGTTCTTC; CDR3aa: CASSLRTGLYNEQFF
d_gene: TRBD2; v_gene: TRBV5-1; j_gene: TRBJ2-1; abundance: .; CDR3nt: TGCGCCAGCAGCTTGGCTGGGACTAGCGGGAAGGTTCACCAGTTCTTC; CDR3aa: CASSLAGTSGKVHQFF